The sample holds many counts of the clone carrying this T cell receptor beta chain. Unique molecular identifiers were incorporated during preparation of the TCRbeta library. One entry per CDR3 protein results from TCRdb running MiXCR on the PCR reads. The sample carries 200,000 to 300,000 distinct CDR3 sequences, 12% recorded once. The sample originates from a study of T-cell reconstitution after alpha-beta-depleted transplantation in children. Germline loops: CDR1 ENHRY, CDR2 SYGVKD. Unmatched junction bases numbered 5, after V lost 3 bases and J lost 4 bases. This CDR3 contains 15 residues. The receptor's source is a human donor who donated a stem cell graft to a child with acute lymphoblastic leukemia. V gene TRBV10-3 combines with J gene TRBJ2-1; TRBD2 matches 8 bases. The specimen comprised PBMCs from the stem cell graft donor, sampled from the stem cell graft. Written as DNA, the CDR3 is TGTGCCATCAGTGATGGCGGGGGGCAATACAATGAGCAGTTCTTC. As protein: CAISDGGGQYNEQFF.